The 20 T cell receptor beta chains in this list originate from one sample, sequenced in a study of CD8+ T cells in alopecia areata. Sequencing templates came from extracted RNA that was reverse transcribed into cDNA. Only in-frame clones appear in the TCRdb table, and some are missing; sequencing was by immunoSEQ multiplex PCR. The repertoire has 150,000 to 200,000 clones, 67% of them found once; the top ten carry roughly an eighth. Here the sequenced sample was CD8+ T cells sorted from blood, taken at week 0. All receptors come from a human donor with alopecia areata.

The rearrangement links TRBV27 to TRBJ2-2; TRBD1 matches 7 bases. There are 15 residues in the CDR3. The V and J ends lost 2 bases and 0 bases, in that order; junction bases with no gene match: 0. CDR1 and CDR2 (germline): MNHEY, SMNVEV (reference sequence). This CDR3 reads CASSLGTANTGELFF. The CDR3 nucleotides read TGTGCCAGCAGTTTAGGGACAGCGAACACCGGGGAGCTGTTTTTT.

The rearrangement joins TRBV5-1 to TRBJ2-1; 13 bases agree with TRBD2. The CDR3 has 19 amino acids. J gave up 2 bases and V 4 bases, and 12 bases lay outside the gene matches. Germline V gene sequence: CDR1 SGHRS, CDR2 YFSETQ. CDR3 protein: CASSPTRLAGGYTYNEQFF. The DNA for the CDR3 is TGCGCCAGCAGCCCAACCCGACTAGCGGGGGGATACACCTACAATGAGCAGTTCTTC.

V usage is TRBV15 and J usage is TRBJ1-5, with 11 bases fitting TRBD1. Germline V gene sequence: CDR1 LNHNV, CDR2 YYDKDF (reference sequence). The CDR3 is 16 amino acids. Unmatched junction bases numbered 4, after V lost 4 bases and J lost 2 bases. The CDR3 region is CATSIPGQGGNQPQHF. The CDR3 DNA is TGTGCCACCAGCATACCGGGACAGGGGGGCAATCAGCCCCAGCATTTT. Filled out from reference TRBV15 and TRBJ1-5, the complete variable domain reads DAMVIQNPRYQVTQFGKPVTLSCSQTLNHNVMYWYQQKSSQAPKLLFHYYDKDFNNEADTPDNFQSRRPNTSFCFLDIRSPGLGDTAMYLCATSIPGQGGNQPQHFGDGTRLSIL.

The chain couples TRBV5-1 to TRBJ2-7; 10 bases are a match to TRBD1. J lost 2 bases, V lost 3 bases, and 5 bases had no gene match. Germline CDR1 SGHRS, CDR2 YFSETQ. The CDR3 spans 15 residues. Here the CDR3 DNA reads TGCGCCAGCAGCTACGGGACAGGGGTAGCCTACGAGCAGTACTTC. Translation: CASSYGTGVAYEQYF.

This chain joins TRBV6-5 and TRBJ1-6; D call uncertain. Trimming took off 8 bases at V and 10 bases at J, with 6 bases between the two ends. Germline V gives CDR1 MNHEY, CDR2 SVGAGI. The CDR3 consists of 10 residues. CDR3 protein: CASGRSPLHF. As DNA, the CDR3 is TGTGCCAGCGGCCGATCACCCCTCCACTTT.

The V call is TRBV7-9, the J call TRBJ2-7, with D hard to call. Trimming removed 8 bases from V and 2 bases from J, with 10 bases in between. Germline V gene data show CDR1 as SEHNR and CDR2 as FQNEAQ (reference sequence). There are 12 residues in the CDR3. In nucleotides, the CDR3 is TGTGCCAGCTCCGACATAACCTACGAGCAGTACTTC. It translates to CASSDITYEQYF.

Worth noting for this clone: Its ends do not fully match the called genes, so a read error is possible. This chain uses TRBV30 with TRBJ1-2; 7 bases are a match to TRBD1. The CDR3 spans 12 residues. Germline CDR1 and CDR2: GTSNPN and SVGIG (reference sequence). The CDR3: CAWSVGGRPGCF. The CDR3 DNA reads TGTGCCTGGAGTGTAGGGGGCAGACCTGGCTGCTTC.

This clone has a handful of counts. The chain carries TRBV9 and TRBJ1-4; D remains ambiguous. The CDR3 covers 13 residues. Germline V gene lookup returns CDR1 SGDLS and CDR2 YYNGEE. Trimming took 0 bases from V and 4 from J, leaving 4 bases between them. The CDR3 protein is CASSVGNNEKLFF. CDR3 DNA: TGTGCCAGCAGCGTAGGAAATAATGAAAAACTGTTTTTT.

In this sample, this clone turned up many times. Written as DNA, the CDR3 is TGTGCCAGCAGCTCGGACAGAAGCACAGATACGCAGTATTTT. Its protein is CASSSDRSTDTQYF. V gene TRBV11-3 combines with J gene TRBJ2-3; a possible D gene is TRBD1 (6 bases). Trimming stripped 4 bases from V and 0 bases from J, with 8 bases between. Per germline, CDR1 SGHNT and CDR2 YENEEA. This CDR3 is 14 amino acids long.

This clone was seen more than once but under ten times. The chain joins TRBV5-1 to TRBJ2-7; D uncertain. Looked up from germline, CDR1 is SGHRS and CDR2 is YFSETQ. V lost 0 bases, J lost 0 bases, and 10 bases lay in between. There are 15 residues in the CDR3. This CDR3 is CASSLVAGSSYEQYF. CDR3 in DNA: TGCGCCAGCAGCTTGGTCGCCGGGTCCTCCTACGAGCAGTACTTC.

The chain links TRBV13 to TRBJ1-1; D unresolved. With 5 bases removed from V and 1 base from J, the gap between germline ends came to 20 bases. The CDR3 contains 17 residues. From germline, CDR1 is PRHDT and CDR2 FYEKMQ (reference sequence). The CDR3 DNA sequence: TGTGCCAGCAGCAGTACCATTCCCGACGTGTCGAACACTGAAGCTTTCTTT. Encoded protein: CASSSTIPDVSNTEAFF.

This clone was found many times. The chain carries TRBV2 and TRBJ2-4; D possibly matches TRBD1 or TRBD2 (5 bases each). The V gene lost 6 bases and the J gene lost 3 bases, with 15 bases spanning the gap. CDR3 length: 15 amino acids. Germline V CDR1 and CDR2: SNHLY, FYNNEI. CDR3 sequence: CASSHSGTGKNIQYF. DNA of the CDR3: TGTGCCAGCAGCCACTCCGGGACGGGCAAAAACATTCAGTACTTC.

CDR3 loop: CSVPQQGARGYTF. The CDR3, as DNA: TGCAGCGTTCCACAACAGGGGGCTAGGGGCTACACCTTC. The chain uses TRBV29-1 and TRBJ1-2; TRBD1 aligns across 9 bases. Trimming took 5 bases from V and 8 from J; bases not matched to a gene: 9. CDR1 and CDR2 from the germline V gene are SQVTM and ANQGSEA. The CDR3 runs to 13 residues.

CDR3 protein: CASSFGQAGWSSYNEQFF. CDR3 nucleotide sequence: TGCGCCAGCAGCTTTGGACAGGCAGGGTGGTCCTCCTACAATGAGCAGTTCTTC. The V call is TRBV5-1, the J call TRBJ2-1, with 7 bases matching TRBD1. This CDR3 region has 18 residues. Germline lookup yields CDR1 SGHRS and CDR2 YFSETQ. Losses at the gene ends were 2 bases for V and 0 bases for J; bases not matched to a gene: 11.

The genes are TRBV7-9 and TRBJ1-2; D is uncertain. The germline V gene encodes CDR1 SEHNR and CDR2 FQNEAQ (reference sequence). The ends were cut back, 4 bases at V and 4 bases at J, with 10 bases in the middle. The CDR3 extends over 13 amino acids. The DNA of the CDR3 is TGTGCCAGCAGCTCACCGCAGGCCTATGGCTACACCTTC. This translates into CASSSPQAYGYTF.

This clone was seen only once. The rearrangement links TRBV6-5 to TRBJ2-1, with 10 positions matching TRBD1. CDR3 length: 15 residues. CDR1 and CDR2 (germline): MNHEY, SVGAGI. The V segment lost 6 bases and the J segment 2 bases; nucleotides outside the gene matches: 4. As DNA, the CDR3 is TGTGCCAGCAGCCCCGGGACAGGGGCCTACAATGAGCAGTTCTTC. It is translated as CASSPGTGAYNEQFF.

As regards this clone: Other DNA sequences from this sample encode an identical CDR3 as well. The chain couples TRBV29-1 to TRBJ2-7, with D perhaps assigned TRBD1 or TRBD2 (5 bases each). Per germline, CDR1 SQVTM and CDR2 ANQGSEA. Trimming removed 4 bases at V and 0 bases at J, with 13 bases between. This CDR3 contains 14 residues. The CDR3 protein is CSVGGAESSYEQYF. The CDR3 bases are TGCAGCGTTGGAGGGGCGGAAAGCTCCTACGAGCAGTACTTC.

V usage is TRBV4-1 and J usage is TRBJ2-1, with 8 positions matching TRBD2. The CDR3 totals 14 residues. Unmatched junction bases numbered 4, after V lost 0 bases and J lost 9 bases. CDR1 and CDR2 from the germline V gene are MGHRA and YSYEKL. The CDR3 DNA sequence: TGCGCCAGCAGCCAAGACCTGAGCGGGGGTGAGCAGTTCTTC. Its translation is CASSQDLSGGEQFF.

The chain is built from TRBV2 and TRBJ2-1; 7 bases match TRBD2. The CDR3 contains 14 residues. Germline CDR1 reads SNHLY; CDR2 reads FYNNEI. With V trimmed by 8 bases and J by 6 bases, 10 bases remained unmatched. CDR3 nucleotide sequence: TGTGCCAGCGTTAGGACTAGTTCTTTCAATGAGCAGTTCTTC. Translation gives CASVRTSSFNEQFF.

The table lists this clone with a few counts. CDR3 region: CSVPDSGKLFF. The CDR3 region has the DNA TGCAGCGTTCCGGACAGCGGAAAACTGTTTTTT. This chain uses TRBV29-1 with TRBJ1-4; tentative D call: TRBD1 (6 bases). The ends were cut back, 5 bases at V and 10 bases at J, with 11 bases in the middle. The germline V gene encodes CDR1 SQVTM and CDR2 ANQGSEA. This CDR3 contains 11 residues.